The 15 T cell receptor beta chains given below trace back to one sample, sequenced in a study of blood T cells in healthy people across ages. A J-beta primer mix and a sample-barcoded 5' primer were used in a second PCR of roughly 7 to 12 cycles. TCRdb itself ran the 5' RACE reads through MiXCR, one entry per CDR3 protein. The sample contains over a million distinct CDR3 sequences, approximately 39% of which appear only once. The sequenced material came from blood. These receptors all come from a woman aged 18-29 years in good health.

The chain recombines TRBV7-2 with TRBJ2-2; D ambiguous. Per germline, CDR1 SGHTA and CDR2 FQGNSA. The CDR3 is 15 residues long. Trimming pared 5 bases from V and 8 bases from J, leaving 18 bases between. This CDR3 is CASSLSLTFSGELFF. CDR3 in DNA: TGTGCCAGCAGCCTCAGTTTGACTTTCTCGGGGGAGCTGTTTTTT.

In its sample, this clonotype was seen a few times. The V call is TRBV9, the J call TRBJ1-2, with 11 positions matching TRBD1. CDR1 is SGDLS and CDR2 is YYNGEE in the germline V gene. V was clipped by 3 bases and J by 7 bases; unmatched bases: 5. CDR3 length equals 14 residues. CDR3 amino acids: CASSAGQGDSGYTF. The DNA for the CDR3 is TGTGCCAGCAGCGCGGGACAGGGGGATTCTGGCTACACCTTC.

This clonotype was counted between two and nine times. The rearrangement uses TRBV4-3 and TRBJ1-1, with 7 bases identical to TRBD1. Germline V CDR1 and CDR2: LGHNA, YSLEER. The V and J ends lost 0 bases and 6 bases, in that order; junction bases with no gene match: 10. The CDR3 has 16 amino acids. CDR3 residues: CASSQDLRGGAAEAFF. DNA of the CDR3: TGCGCCAGCAGCCAAGACCTCAGGGGGGGGGCGGCTGAAGCTTTCTTT.

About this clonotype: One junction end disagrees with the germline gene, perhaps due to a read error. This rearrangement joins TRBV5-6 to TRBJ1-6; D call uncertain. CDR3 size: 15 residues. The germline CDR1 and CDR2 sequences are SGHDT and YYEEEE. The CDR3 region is CANSLSRHYNSPLHF. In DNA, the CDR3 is TGTGCCAACAGCTTGTCGCGCCACTATAATTCACCCCTCCACTTT.

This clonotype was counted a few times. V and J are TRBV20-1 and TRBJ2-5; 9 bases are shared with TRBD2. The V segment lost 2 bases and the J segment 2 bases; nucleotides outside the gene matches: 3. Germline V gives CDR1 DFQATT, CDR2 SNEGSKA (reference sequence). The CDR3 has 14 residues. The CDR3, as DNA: TGCAGTGCTAGAAACCTAGCGGGGCAAGAGACCCAGTACTTC. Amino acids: CSARNLAGQETQYF.

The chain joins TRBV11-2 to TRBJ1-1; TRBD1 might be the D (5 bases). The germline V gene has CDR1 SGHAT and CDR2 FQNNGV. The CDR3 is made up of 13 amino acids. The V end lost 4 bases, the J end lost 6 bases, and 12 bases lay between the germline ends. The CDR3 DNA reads TGTGCCAGCAGCTGTGTTCGGGACTCTGAAGCTTTCTTT. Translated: CASSCVRDSEAFF.

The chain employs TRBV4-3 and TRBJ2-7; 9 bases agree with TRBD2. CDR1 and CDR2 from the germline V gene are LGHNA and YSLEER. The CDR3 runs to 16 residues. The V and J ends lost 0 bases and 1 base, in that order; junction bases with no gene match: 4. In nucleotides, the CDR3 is TGCGCCAGCAGCCAAGATGCTACTAGCGGGTCCTACGAGCAGTACTTC. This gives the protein CASSQDATSGSYEQYF.

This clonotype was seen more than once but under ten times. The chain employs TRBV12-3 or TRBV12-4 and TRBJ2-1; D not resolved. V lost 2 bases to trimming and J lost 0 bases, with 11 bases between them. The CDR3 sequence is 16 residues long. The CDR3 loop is CASSLSPTSSYNEQFF. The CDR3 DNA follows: TGTGCCAGCAGTTTAAGCCCGACGAGCTCCTACAATGAGCAGTTCTTC.

CDR3 residues: CSARSQTGLAASSYEQYF. CDR3 DNA sequence: TGCAGTGCTAGGTCTCAGACGGGACTAGCGGCGAGCTCCTACGAGCAGTACTTC. This sequence joins TRBV20-1 and TRBJ2-7, with 11 bases identical to TRBD2. The V gene's germline CDR1 is DFQATT and CDR2 SNEGSKA (reference sequence). The CDR3 loop spans 18 amino acids. The J segment lost 0 bases and the V segment lost 3 bases, leaving 13 bases of the junction unmatched.

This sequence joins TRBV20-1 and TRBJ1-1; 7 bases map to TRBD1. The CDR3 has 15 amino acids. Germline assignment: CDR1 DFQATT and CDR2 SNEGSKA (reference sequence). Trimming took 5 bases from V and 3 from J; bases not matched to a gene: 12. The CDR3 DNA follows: TGCAGTGCTCCCGATCGACAGGGTGTTCACACTGAAGCTTTCTTT. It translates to CSAPDRQGVHTEAFF.

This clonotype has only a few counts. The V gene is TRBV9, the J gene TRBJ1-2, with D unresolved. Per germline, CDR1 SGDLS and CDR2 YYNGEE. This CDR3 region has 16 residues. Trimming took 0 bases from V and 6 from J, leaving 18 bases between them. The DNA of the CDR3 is TGTGCCAGCAGCGTAGCTACACGGCGTCCGGGGAATGGCTACACCTTC. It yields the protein CASSVATRRPGNGYTF.

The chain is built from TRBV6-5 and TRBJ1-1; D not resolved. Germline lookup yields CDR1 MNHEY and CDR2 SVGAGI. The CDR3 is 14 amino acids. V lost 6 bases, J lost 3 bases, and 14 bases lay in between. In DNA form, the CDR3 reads TGTGCCAGCAGCGACCGGGCCGGGTACACTGAAGCTTTCTTT. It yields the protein CASSDRAGYTEAFF.

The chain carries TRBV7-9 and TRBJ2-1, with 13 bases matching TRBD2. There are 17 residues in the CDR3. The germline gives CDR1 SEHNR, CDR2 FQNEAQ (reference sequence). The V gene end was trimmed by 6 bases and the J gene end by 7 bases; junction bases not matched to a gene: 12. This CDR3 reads CASRRLETSGRLNEQFF. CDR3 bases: TGTGCCAGCAGAAGGCTCGAGACTAGCGGGAGGCTAAATGAGCAGTTCTTC.

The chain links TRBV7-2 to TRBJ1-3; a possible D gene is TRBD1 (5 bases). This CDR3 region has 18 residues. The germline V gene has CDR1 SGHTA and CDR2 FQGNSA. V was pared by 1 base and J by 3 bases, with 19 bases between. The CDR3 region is CASSLDGTASALGNTIYF. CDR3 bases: TGTGCCAGCAGCTTAGACGGGACGGCCAGCGCCCTTGGAAACACCATATATTTT.

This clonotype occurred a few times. The CDR3 DNA reads TGCGCCAGCAGCCCAGGGCCCACGGAAGAGACCCAGTACTTC. Its protein is CASSPGPTEETQYF. This sequence joins TRBV5-1 and TRBJ2-5; tentative D call: TRBD1 (5 bases). CDR1 is SGHRS, CDR2 YFSETQ, per germline. V was shortened by 4 bases and J by 3 bases, with 13 bases between the two germline ends. The CDR3 consists of 14 residues.